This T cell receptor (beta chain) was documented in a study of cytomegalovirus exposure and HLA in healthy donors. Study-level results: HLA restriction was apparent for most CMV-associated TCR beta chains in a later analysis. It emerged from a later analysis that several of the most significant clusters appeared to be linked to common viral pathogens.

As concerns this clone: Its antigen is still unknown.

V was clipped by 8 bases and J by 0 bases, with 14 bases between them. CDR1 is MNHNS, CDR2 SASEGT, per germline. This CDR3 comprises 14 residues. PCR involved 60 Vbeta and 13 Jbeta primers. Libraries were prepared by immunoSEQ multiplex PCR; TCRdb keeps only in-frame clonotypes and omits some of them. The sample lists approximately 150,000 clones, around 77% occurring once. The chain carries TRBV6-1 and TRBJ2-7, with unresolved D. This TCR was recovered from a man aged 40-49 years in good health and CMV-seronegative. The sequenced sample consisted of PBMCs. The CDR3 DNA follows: TGTGCCAGCGCGGTCGCCCGAAGCTCCTACGAGCAGTACGTC. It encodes CASAVARSSYEQYV.